This note documents a single T cell receptor beta chain sequence. Antigen specificity is unknown. Trimming removed 0 bases at V and 5 bases at J, with 16 bases between. Looked up from germline, CDR1 is GTSNPN and CDR2 is SVGIG (reference sequence). The CDR3 extends over 15 amino acids. The table came from immunoSEQ multiplex PCR; TCRdb's copy has only in-frame clones and leaves some out. Among 980,000 or so clones listed, around three quarters were seen once. The sample is drawn from a study of shared clonotypes between healthy human individuals. Study at large: Used for every donor were three CD4 naive, three CD4 memory, two CD8 naive and one CD8 memory plate. Findings and limits, study-wide: Larger estimated richness was generally recorded for naive subsets relative to memory subsets.

V gene TRBV30 combines with J gene TRBJ2-5; possible D gene TRBD1, 7 bases. The sequenced sample was memory CD4+ T cells sorted from blood. Noted subset: CD45RA-negative fraction. The sequence was collected from a young man in good health. The CDR3 is CAWSVQGGGSETQYF. The CDR3 DNA follows: TGTGCCTGGAGTGTACAAGGAGGGGGCAGTGAGACCCAGTACTTC.